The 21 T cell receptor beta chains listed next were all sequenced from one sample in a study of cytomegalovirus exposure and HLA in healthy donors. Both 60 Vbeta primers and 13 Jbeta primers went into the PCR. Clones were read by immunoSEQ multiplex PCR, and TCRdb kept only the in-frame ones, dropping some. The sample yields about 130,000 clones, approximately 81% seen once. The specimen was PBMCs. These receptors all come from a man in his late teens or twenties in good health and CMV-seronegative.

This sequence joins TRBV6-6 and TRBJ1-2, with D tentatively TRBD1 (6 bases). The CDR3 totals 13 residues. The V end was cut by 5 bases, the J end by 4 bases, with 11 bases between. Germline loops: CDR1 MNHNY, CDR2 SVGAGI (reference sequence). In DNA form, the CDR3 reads TGTGCCAGCAGTCCAGGGGTTGGCTATGGCTACACCTTC. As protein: CASSPGVGYGYTF.

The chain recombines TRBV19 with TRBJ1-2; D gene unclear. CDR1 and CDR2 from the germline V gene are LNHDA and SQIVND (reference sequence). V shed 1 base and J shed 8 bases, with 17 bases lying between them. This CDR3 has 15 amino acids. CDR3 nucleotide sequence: TGTGCCAGTAGTATAGGGAGTCTATCTGTTCTGGGCTACACCTTC. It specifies CASSIGSLSVLGYTF.

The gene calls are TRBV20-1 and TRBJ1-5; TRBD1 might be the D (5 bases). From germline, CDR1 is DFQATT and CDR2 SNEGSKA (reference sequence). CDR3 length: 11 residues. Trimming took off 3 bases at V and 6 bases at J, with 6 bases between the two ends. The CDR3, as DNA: TGCAGTGCTAGGGGGGGTCAGCCCCAGCATTTT. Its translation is CSARGGQPQHF.

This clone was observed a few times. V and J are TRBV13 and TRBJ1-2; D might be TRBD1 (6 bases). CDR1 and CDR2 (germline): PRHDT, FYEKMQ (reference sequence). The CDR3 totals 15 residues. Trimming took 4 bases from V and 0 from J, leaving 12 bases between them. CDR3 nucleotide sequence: TGTGCCAGCAGCTCAAACAGGGTCCCTAACTATGGCTACACCTTC. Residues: CASSSNRVPNYGYTF.

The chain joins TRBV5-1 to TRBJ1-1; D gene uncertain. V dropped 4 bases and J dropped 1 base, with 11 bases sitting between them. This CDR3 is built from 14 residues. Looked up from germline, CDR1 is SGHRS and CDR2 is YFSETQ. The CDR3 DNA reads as TGCGCCAGCAGCGTGAACGGGGAGAACACTGAAGCTTTCTTT. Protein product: CASSVNGENTEAFF.

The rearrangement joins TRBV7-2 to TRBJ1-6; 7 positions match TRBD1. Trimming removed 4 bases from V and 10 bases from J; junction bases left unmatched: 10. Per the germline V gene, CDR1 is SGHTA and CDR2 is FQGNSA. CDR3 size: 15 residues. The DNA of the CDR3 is TGTGCCAGCAGCTCAGGTGACAGGGCGTCGTCACCCCTCCACTTT. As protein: CASSSGDRASSPLHF.

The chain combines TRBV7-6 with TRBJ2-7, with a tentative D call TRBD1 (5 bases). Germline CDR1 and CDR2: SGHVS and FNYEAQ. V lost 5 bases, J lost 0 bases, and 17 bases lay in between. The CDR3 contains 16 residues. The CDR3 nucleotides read TGTGCCAGCAGCCCAGGGTTCGGGTCCCTCTCCTACGAGCAGTACTTC. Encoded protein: CASSPGFGSLSYEQYF.

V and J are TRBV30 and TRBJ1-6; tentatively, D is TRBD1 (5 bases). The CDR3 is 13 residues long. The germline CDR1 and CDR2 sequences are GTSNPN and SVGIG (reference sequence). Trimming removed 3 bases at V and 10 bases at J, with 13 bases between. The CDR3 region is CAWRVGSGSPLHF. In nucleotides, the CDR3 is TGTGCCTGGAGGGTTGGCTCAGGGTCACCCCTCCACTTT. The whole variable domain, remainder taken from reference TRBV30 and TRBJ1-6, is SQTIHQWPATLVQPVGSPLSLECTVEGTSNPNLYWYRQAAGRGLQLLFYSVGIGQISSEVPQNLSASRPQDRQFILSSKKLLLSDSGFYLCAWRVGSGSPLHFGNGTRLTVT.

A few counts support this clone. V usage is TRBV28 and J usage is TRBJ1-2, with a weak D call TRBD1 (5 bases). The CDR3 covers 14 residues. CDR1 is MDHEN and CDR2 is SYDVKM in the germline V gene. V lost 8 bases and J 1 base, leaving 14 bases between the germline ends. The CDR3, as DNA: TGTGCCAGCGTCACCGGGACTCTTAACTATGGCTACACCTTC. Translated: CASVTGTLNYGYTF.

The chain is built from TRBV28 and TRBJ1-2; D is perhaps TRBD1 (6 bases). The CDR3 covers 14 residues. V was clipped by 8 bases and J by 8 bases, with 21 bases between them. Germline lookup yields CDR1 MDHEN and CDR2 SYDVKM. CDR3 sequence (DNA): TGTGCCAGCCTCGTCTCTTCAACAGGGTACGGCTACACCTTC. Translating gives CASLVSSTGYGYTF.

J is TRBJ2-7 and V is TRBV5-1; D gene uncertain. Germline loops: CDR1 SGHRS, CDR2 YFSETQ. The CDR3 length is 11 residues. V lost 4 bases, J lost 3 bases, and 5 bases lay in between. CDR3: CASSTDYEQYF. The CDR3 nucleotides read TGCGCCAGCAGCACAGACTACGAGCAGTACTTC.

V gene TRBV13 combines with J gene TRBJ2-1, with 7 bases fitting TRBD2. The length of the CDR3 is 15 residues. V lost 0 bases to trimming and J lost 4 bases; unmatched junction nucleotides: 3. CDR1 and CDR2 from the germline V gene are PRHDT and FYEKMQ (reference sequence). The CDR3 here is CASSLGSGTYNEQFF. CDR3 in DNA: TGTGCCAGCAGCTTAGGCAGCGGGACGTACAATGAGCAGTTCTTC.

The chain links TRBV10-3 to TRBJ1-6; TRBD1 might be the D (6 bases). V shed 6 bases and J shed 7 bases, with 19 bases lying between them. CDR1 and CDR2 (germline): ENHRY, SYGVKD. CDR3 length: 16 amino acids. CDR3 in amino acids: CAIRTGRDIQNSPLHF. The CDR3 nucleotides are TGTGCCATCAGAACCGGCCGGGACATCCAAAATTCACCCCTCCACTTT.

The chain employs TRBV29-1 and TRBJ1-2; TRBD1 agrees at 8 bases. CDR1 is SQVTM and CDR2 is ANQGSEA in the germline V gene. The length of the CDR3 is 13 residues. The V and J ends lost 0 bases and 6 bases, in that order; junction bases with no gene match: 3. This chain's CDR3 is CSVEESGGDGYTF. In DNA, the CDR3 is TGCAGCGTTGAAGAATCAGGGGGCGATGGCTACACCTTC.

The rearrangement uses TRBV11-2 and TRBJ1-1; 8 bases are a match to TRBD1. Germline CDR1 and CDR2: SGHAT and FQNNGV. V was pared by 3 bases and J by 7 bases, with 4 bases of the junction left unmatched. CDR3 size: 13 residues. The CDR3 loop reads CASSFNRGSEAFF. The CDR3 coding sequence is TGTGCCAGCAGCTTCAACAGGGGGAGTGAAGCTTTCTTT. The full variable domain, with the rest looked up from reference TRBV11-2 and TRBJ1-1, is EAGVAQSPRYKIIEKRQSVAFWCNPISGHATLYWYQQILGQGPKLLIQFQNNGVVDDSQLPKDRFSAERLKGVDSTLKIQPAKLEDSAVYLCASSFNRGSEAFFGQGTRLTVV.

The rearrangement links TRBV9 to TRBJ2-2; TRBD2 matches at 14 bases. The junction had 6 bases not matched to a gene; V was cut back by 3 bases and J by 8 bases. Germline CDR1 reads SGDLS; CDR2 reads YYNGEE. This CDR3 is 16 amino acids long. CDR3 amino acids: CASSGTSGGPQGELFF. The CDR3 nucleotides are TGTGCCAGCAGCGGGACTAGCGGGGGGCCCCAGGGGGAGCTGTTTTTT.

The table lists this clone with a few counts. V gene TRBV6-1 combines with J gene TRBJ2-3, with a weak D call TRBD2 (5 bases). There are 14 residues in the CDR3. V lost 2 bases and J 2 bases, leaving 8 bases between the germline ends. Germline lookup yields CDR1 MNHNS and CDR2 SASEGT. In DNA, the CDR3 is TGTGCCAGCAGTGAATGGAGGAACACAGATACGCAGTATTTT. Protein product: CASSEWRNTDTQYF.

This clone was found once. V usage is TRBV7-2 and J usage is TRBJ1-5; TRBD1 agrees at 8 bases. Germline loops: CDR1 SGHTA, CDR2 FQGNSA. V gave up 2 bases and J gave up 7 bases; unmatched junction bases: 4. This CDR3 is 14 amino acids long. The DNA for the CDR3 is TGTGCCAGCAGCTTACGAGGACAGGGCCAGCCCCAGCATTTT. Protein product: CASSLRGQGQPQHF.

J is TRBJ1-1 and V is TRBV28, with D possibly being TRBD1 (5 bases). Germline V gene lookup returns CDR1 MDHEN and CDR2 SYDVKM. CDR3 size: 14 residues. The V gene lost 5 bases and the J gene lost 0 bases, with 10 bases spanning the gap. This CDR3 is CASSTGHLNTEAFF. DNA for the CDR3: TGTGCCAGCAGTACCGGACACTTGAACACTGAAGCTTTCTTT.

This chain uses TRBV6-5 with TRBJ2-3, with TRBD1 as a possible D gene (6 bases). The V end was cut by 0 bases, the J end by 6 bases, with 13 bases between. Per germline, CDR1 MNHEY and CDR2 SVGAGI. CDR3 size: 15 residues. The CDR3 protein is CASSYSTGTVDTQYF. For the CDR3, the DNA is TGTGCCAGCAGTTACTCGACAGGAACAGTGGATACGCAGTATTTT.

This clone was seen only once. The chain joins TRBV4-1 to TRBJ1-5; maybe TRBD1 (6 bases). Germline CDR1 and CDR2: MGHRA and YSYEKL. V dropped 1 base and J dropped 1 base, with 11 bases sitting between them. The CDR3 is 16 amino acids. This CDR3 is CASSQGRGASNQPQHF. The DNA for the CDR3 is TGCGCCAGCAGCCAAGGGCGGGGGGCCAGCAATCAGCCCCAGCATTTT.